These T cell receptor beta chains were read from a single sample in a study of PD-1 blockade in mismatch repair-deficient tumors. Generated by immunoSEQ multiplex PCR, the TCRdb table keeps only in-frame clones and is missing some. The table shows under 50,000 clones, with around 77% occurring only once. Sequencing used PBMCs, obtained before pembrolizumab treatment. These receptors were collected from an adult with mismatch repair-deficient cancer. Each CDR3 is given with its conserved first and last residue. The D gene is left open where the match is weak. Rows may omit the clone size; those that give it use once, few, many or a size class.

j_call | cdr3_length | v_call | d_call | clone_size | cdr3_aa | cdr3_nt
TRBJ2-2 | 15 | TRBV6-5 | TRBD2 | - | CASSPGLAASGELFF | TGTGCCAGCAGTCCGGGACTAGCGGCTTCTGGGGAGCTGTTTTTT
TRBJ2-3 | 24 | TRBV27 | TRBD2 | - | CASSLLSGWKIEELAGNRTDTQYF | TGTGCCAGCAGTTTATTATCAGGCTGGAAGATCGAAGAACTAGCGGGAAACCGCACAGATACGCAGTATTTT
TRBJ1-3 | 14 | TRBV7-8 | - | - | CASSLAGTGNTIYF | TGTGCCAGCAGCTTAGCGGGCACTGGAAACACCATATATTTT
TRBJ2-3 | 17 | TRBV9 | TRBD2 | once | CASSVRGLADLTDTQYF | TGTGCCAGCAGCGTTCGGGGACTAGCGGACCTCACAGATACGCAGTATTTT
TRBJ2-3 | 15 | TRBV6-6 | TRBD2 | - | CASSYGLAGTDTQYF | TGTGCCAGCAGTTACGGTCTAGCGGGCACAGATACGCAGTATTTT
TRBJ2-2 | 14 | TRBV9 | - | - | CASRTYDNTGELFF | TGTGCCAGCAGAACATACGACAACACCGGGGAGCTGTTTTTT
TRBJ2-5 | 16 | TRBV7-6 | TRBD2 | - | CASSRGGTLSQETQYF | TGTGCCAGCAGCAGGGGAGGGACCCTCTCCCAAGAGACCCAGTACTTC
TRBJ2-2 | 14 | TRBV18 | - | once | CASSPPEGAGELFF | TGTGCCAGCTCACCACCGGAGGGGGCCGGGGAGCTGTTTTTT
TRBJ2-2 | 10 | TRBV29-1 | - | - | CSVFSGELFF | TGCAGCGTTTTTTCCGGGGAGCTGTTTTTT
TRBJ2-1 | 15 | TRBV19 | - | - | CASSIAGSSYNEQFF | TGTGCCAGTAGTATCGCGGGGAGCTCCTACAATGAGCAGTTCTTC
TRBJ2-1 | 16 | TRBV11-2 | TRBD2 | - | CASSLGTGGAYNEQFF | TGTGCCAGCAGCTTAGGGACGGGAGGGGCGTACAATGAGCAGTTCTTC
TRBJ2-1 | 19 | TRBV7-6 | - | - | CASSLALIWDSPNYNEQFF | TGTGCCAGCAGCTTAGCCTTAATTTGGGACTCGCCTAATTACAATGAGCAGTTCTTC
TRBJ2-6 | 15 | TRBV2 | - | - | CATWMTLSGANVLTF | TGTGCCACCTGGATGACACTCTCTGGGGCCAACGTCCTGACTTTC
TRBJ2-5 | 16 | TRBV5-4 | - | - | CASSLGAGGPRETQYF | TGTGCCAGCAGCTTGGGGGCAGGGGGGCCTCGGGAGACCCAGTACTTC
TRBJ2-1 | 13 | TRBV19 | - | - | CASSITRNNEQFF | TGTGCCAGTAGTATTACACGGAACAATGAGCAGTTCTTC
TRBJ2-1 | 13 | TRBV29-1 | - | - | CSVGWGAYNEQFF | TGCAGCGTTGGTTGGGGGGCCTACAATGAGCAGTTCTTC
TRBJ1-1 | 13 | TRBV2 | - | - | CASSEGLNTEAFF | TGTGCCAGCAGTGAAGGACTGAACACTGAAGCTTTCTTT
TRBJ1-1 | 15 | TRBV2 | TRBD1 | - | CASIAPDRGGTEAFF | TGTGCCAGCATAGCCCCCGACAGGGGCGGCACTGAAGCTTTCTTT
TRBJ2-4 | 16 | TRBV9 | - | - | CASSVDDGVVQNIQYF | TGTGCCAGCAGCGTAGATGACGGCGTAGTCCAAAACATTCAGTACTTC
TRBJ1-5 | 18 | TRBV4-2 | - | - | CASSQDSGRGNSNQPQHF | TGTGCCAGCAGCCAAGATTCGGGCAGGGGAAATAGCAATCAGCCCCAGCATTTT
TRBJ1-5 | 14 | TRBV5-4 | - | - | CASSSGGSNQPQHF | TGTGCCAGCAGTAGCGGGGGTAGCAATCAGCCCCAGCATTTT
TRBJ2-1 | 10 | TRBV2 | - | few | CASKDGRQFF | TGTGCCAGCAAAGACGGGAGGCAGTTCTTC
TRBJ2-3 | 13 | TRBV7-3 | - | - | CASSRKTGDTQYF | TGTGCCAGCAGCCGAAAAACTGGGGATACGCAGTATTTT
TRBJ2-2 | 12 | TRBV7-9 | - | - | CASSHLDGELFF | TGTGCCAGCAGCCACTTAGACGGGGAGCTGTTTTTT
TRBJ2-7 | 14 | TRBV5-6 | - | few | CASSLGSGPYEQYF | TGTGCCAGCAGCTTGGGGTCGGGCCCCTACGAGCAGTACTTC
TRBJ2-7 | 15 | TRBV5-1 | TRBD1 | - | CASSLTGGKEYEQYF | TGCGCCAGCAGCTTAACAGGGGGCAAAGAGTACGAGCAGTACTTC
TRBJ2-5 | 14 | TRBV19 | TRBD1 | - | CASSPTGGRETQYF | TGTGCCAGTAGCCCAACAGGGGGCAGGGAGACCCAGTACTTC
TRBJ1-1 | 15 | TRBV11-2 | - | - | CASSSITGRSTEAFF | TGTGCCAGCAGCTCGATTACAGGGAGATCCACTGAAGCTTTCTTT
TRBJ1-5 | 14 | TRBV28 | - | - | CASSFSRLNQPQHF | TGTGCCAGCAGTTTTTCCAGGCTCAATCAGCCCCAGCATTTT
TRBJ1-2 | 16 | TRBV23-1 | - | - | CASSQGGEKFNYGYTF | TGCGCCAGCAGTCAGGGGGGGGAGAAATTTAACTATGGCTACACCTTC
TRBJ2-2 | 13 | TRBV14 | - | few | CASSPVDRGELFF | TGTGCCAGCAGCCCCGTGGACAGAGGGGAGCTGTTTTTT
TRBJ2-3 | 16 | TRBV7-8 | TRBD2 | few | CASSPSGLAGVHTQYF | TGTGCCAGCAGCCCGTCGGGACTAGCGGGAGTACATACGCAGTATTTT
TRBJ1-5 | 16 | TRBV27 | - | once | CASSLKGTPSNQPQHF | TGTGCCAGCAGTTTAAAAGGGACCCCTTCAAATCAGCCCCAGCATTTT
TRBJ1-4 | 13 | TRBV5-1 | - | - | CASSLGQNEKLFF | TGCGCCAGCAGCTTGGGTCAGAATGAAAAACTGTTTTTT
TRBJ1-1 | 15 | TRBV6-6 | TRBD1 | once | CASRETQGANTEAFF | TGTGCCAGCAGGGAGACACAGGGGGCGAACACTGAAGCTTTCTTT
TRBJ1-4 | 13 | TRBV6-5 | TRBD1 | - | CASSWGTAEKLFF | TGTGCCAGCAGTTGGGGGACAGCCGAAAAACTGTTTTTT
TRBJ2-1 | 16 | TRBV4-1 | TRBD2 | - | CASSQDLAGVFNEQFF | TGCGCCAGCAGCCAAGATTTAGCGGGAGTATTCAATGAGCAGTTCTTC
TRBJ2-6 | 15 | TRBV19 | - | - | CASSISEYGANVLTF | TGTGCCAGTAGTATCTCGGAGTACGGGGCCAACGTCCTGACTTTC
TRBJ1-2 | 16 | TRBV25-1 | TRBD1 | - | CASSEPQGAPNYGYTF | TGTGCCAGCAGTGAACCCCAGGGGGCGCCTAACTATGGCTACACCTTC
TRBJ1-2 | 16 | TRBV25-1 | - | - | CASSEMTDWGVYGYTF | TGTGCCAGCAGTGAAATGACGGATTGGGGGGTATATGGCTACACCTTC
TRBJ2-5 | 15 | TRBV6-1 | - | - | CASSVGFTPGETQYF | TGTGCCAGCAGTGTCGGGTTCACTCCTGGAGAGACCCAGTACTTC
TRBJ2-5 | 14 | TRBV5-4 | - | - | CASSRDSNQETQYF | TGTGCCAGCAGCCGGGACTCAAATCAAGAGACCCAGTACTTC
TRBJ1-1 | 14 | TRBV18 | - | - | CASSPLPSVTEAFF | TGTGCCAGCTCACCCCTTCCTAGTGTCACTGAAGCTTTCTTT